This TCR beta chain was identified during a study of blood T cell repertoires in COVID-19 (dated by TCRdb to 2019 to 2021). With regard to the full study: Collaborator samples came from the United States, Italy and Spain and covered acute and convalescent phases of COVID-19. The sample metadata nearly always contained a de-identified subject ID, COVID-19 status, age in years and sex. The prospective study material was composed of cDNA or gDNA derived from T cells, B-cell-depleted T cells, or PBMCs. Subjects who had been exposed to COVID-19, were actively infected with it, or had recovered from it provided the deeply sampled blood TCRbeta repertoires that made up the dataset. Where HLA class I and class II types were available, the types were taken from metadata supplied by the sample provider, not from assay-based typing. The samples were drawn from two sources: the first 160 participants of the ongoing ImmuneRACE study, and 950 to 1,500 subjects contributed by 6 global collaborators. A freely available public database, intended as a resource for researchers studying the immune response to SARS-CoV-2, is where the repertoires were released.

Including cysteine and phenylalanine, the CDR3 has 16 amino acids. The sequence is cut down to CDR3 DNA, 48 bases in frame from base 1. V trim: 2 bases; J trim: 4 bases; unmatched bases: 7. Via the germline V gene, CDR1 is SGHDT and CDR2 YYEEEE. Broad study findings and their caveats: The quantity of clinical and demographic metadata differed by source and by participant and was supplied without curation.

TCRbeta CDR3 regions were amplified from genomic DNA using the immunoSEQ Assay, a bias-controlled multiplex PCR. The study's processing was this. Within the assay, amplification of reference gene primers was used to estimate how many nucleated cells each sample contained. Sequence reads were collapsed and filtered to measure the absolute abundance of every unique TCRbeta CDR3 rearrangement. For each sample, productive Simpson clonality was calculated by taking the square root of Simpson's diversity index across productive rearrangements. The table comes from immuneACCESS by way of TCRdb, which keeps in-frame sequences with V and J called. Part of the clones is missing from these tables; in studies checked, under half for an unresolved V gene and the rest for unknown reasons. V, J and clone size are those of that table, while D and trimming were read from the DNA. This sample has approximately 200,000 clones in its table, and 70% to 90% of those were observed once. Together, the top ten hold 10% to 12% of the sample.

A word on this clone: Its antigen is unknown. Base-call qualities are not available, and no considerably larger clone is one nucleotide away.

Participants in the prospective study were enrolled through a virtual design, were aged roughly 18 to 90 years, and lived in under 25 United States geographic areas. To assign participants to cohorts, the prospective study relied on clinical history that participants themselves reported in a screening survey and a study questionnaire. For ImmuneRACE Cohort 3, a participant was defined as recovered based on two consecutive negative NP/OP PCR tests, clearance by a healthcare professional, or resolution of symptoms. Mobile phlebotomists in the prospective study collected whole blood, serum and a nasopharyngeal or oropharyngeal swab from every participant. Additional blood draws and questionnaires over an approximately two-month period could optionally be provided by prospective study participants. Prospective study blood samples were shipped either frozen or at room temperature before DNA extraction.

The source of this sequence is a man between 25 and 39 years old who had recovered from COVID-19. The sequence is built from TRBV5-6 and TRBJ1-3, and TRBD1 matches 9 of the central bases. The specimen sequenced was PBMCs or T cells enriched from blood (not recorded which). The DNA sequence follows: TGTGCCAGCAGCTTCGCACAGGGGGCTAGAGGAAACACCATATATTTT. Its product reads: CASSFAQGARGNTIYF.